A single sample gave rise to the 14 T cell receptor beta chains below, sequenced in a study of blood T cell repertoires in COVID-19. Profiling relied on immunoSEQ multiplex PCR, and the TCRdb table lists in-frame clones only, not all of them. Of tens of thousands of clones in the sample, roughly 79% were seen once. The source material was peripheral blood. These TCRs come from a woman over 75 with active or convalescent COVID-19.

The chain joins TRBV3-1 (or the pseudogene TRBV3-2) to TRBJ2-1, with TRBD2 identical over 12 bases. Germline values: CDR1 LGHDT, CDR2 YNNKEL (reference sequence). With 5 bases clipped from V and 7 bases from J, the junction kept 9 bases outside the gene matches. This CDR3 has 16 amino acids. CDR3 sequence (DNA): TGTGCCAGCAGCTCCTGGACTAGCGGGGCTCTTAATGAGCAGTTCTTC. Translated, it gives CASSSWTSGALNEQFF.

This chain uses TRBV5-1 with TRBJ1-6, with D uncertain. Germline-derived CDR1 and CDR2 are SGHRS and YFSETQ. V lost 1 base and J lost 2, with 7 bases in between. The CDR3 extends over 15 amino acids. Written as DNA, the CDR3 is TGCGCCAGCAGCTTGATGGCAGCCTATAATTCACCCCTCCACTTT. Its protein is CASSLMAAYNSPLHF. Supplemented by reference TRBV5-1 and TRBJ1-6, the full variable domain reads KAGVTQTPRYLIKTRGQQVTLSCSPISGHRSVSWYQQTPGQGLQFLFEYFSETQRNKGNFPGRFSGRQFSNSRSEMNVSTLELGDSALYLCASSLMAAYNSPLHFGNGTRLTVT.

The CDR3 spells CASSLIPLGQGHGYTF. CDR3 nucleotides: TGTGCCAGCAGCTTAATCCCCCTAGGACAGGGGCATGGCTACACCTTC. The chain has TRBV7-9 and TRBJ1-2; TRBD1 matches 9 bases. J gave up 6 bases and V 2 bases, and 10 bases lay outside the gene matches. The CDR3 loop spans 16 amino acids. The germline V gene encodes CDR1 SEHNR and CDR2 FQNEAQ (reference sequence).

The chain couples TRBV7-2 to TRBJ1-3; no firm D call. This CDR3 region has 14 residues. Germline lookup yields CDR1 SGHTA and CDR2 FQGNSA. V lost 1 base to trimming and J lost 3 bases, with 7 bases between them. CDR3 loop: CASSLGPGGNTIYF. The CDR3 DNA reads TGTGCCAGCAGCTTAGGTCCAGGTGGAAACACCATATATTTT.

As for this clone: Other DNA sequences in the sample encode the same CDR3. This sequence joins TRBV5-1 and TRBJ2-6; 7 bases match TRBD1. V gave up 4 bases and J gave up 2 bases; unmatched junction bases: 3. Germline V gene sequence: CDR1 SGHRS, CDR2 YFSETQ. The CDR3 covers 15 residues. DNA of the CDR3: TGCGCCAGCAGCAGACAGGGTGCTGGGGCCAACGTCCTGACTTTC. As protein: CASSRQGAGANVLTF.

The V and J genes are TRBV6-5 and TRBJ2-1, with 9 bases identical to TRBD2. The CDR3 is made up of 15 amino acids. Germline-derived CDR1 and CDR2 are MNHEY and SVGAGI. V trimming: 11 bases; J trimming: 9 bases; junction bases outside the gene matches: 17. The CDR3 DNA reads TGTGCCGGTGGATCTGCGGGGGGGGAAGCGGTTGAGCAGTTCTTC. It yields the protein CAGGSAGGEAVEQFF.

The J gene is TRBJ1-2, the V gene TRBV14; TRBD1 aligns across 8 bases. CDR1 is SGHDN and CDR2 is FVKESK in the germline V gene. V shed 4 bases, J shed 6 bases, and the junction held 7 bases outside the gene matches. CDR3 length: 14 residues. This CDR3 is CASSPPGTGHGYTF. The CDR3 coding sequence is TGTGCCAGCAGCCCCCCCGGGACAGGCCATGGCTACACCTTC.

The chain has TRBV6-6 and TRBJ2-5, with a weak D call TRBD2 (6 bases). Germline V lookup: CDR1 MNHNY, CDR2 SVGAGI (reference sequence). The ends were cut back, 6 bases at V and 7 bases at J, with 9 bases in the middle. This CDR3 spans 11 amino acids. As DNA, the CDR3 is TGTGCCAGCAGCGAAGCGGGGACCCAGTACTTC. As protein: CASSEAGTQYF.

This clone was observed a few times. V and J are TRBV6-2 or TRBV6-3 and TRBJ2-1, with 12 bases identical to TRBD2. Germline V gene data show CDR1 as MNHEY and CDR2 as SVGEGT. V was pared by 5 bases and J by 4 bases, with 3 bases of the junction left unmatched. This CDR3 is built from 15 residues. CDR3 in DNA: TGTGCCAGCAGTGGTGGACTAGCGGGGTACAATGAGCAGTTCTTC. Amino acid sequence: CASSGGLAGYNEQFF.

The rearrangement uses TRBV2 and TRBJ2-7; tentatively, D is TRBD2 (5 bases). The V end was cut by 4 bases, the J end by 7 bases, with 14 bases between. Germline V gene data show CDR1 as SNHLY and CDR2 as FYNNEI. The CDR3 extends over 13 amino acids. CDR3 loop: CASSVQVPGEQYF. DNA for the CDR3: TGTGCCAGCAGTGTCCAGGTACCGGGGGAGCAGTACTTC.

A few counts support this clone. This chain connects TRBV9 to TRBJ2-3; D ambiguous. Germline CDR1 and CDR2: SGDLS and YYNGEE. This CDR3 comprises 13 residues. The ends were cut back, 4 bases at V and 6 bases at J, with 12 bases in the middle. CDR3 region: CASSPPGLDTQYF. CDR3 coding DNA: TGTGCCAGCAGCCCCCCGGGTCTCGATACGCAGTATTTT.

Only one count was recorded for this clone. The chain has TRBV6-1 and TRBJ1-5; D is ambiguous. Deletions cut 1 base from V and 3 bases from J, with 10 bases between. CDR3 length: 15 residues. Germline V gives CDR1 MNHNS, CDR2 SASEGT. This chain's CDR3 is CASSEGQVTNQPQHF. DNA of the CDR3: TGTGCCAGCAGTGAAGGGCAGGTCACCAATCAGCCCCAGCATTTT.

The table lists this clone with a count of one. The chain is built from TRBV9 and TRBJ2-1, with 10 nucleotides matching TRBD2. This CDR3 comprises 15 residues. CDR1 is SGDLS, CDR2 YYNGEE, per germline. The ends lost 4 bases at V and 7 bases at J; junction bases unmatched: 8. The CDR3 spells CASSMLAGGSNEQFF. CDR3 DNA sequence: TGTGCCAGCAGCATGTTAGCGGGGGGATCAAATGAGCAGTTCTTC.

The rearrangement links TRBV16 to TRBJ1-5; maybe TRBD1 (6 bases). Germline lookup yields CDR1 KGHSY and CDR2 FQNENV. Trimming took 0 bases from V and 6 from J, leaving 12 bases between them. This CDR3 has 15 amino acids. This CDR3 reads CASSQSGQGSQPQHF. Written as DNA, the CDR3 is TGTGCCAGCAGCCAATCTGGGCAGGGGAGTCAGCCCCAGCATTTT.